Ten or more counts support the clone carrying this T cell receptor (beta chain). These data are taken from a study of T cell repertoires in cytomegalovirus infection. CDR1 is MNHEY and CDR2 is SVGEGT in the germline V gene. Unmatched junction bases numbered 15, after V lost 4 bases and J lost 11 bases. The CDR3 length is 15 residues. TCRdb recomputed calls from the reads with MiXCR, one row per CDR3 protein. The sample shows 200,000 to 250,000 distinct CDR3 sequences, under 8.5% of them seen only once. The chain uses TRBV6-2 or TRBV6-3 and TRBJ1-1; 8 bases are shared with TRBD1. This clonotype was obtained from a human donor in good health (CMV status not recorded). Some clones in this sample may be carry-over from other donors' samples. The specimen sequenced was PBMCs. The CDR3 DNA follows: TGTGCCAGCAGTTTACACACGGACAGGGCCGTAGGGGCTTTCTTT. It specifies CASSLHTDRAVGAFF.